Each of the 10 T cell receptor beta chains below was sequenced from the same sample in a study of early T cells in non-severe SARS-CoV-2 infection. TCRdb fed the 5' RACE reads into MiXCR, producing one record per CDR3 protein. The data contain over 90,000 distinct CDR3 sequences, about an eighth of them singletons. The sample consisted of whole blood. These receptors were collected from an adult who was a healthcare worker with PCR-confirmed SARS-CoV-2 infection or an uninfected control (not recorded which).

This clonotype was detected many times. CDR3 in amino acids: CASSQGISIGQGHEQYF. In nucleotides, the CDR3 is TGCGCCAGCAGCCAAGGAATTTCAATCGGACAGGGTCACGAGCAGTACTTC. This chain uses TRBV4-3 with TRBJ2-7, with 8 bases that match TRBD1. The CDR3 extends over 17 amino acids. Per the germline V gene, CDR1 is LGHNA and CDR2 is YSLEER. V gave up 1 base and J gave up 5 bases; unmatched junction bases: 13.

The gene calls are TRBV5-1 and TRBJ2-5; D is unclear. V lost 2 bases, J lost 1 base, and 6 bases lay in between. The CDR3 is 13 residues long. Per the germline V gene, CDR1 is SGHRS and CDR2 is YFSETQ. CDR3 residues: CASSFRFQETQYF. The CDR3 DNA reads TGCGCCAGCAGCTTCAGATTCCAAGAGACCCAGTACTTC.

Note on this clonotype: Possible read error: a much larger clone is one base away. This sequence joins TRBV6-2 or TRBV6-3 and TRBJ1-1; no reliable D call. V dropped 2 bases and J dropped 1 base, with 2 bases sitting between them. The V gene's germline CDR1 is MNHEY and CDR2 SVGEGT. The CDR3 has 12 residues. CDR3 DNA: TGTGCCAGCAGTTACACGAACACTGAAGCTTTCTTT. This codes for CASSYTNTEAFF.

This clonotype appeared many times. V and J are TRBV9 and TRBJ2-5; D remains unclear. CDR1 is SGDLS and CDR2 is YYNGEE in the germline V gene. The CDR3 sequence is 14 residues long. Trimming removed 0 bases from V and 5 bases from J, with 11 bases in between. This CDR3 is CASSVGGGPETQYF. CDR3 nucleotides: TGTGCCAGCAGCGTAGGGGGTGGACCCGAGACCCAGTACTTC.

The chain joins TRBV3-1 to TRBJ2-7; 7 positions match TRBD2. The CDR3 spans 12 residues. CDR1 and CDR2 (germline): LGHDT, YNNKEL (reference sequence). V lost 8 bases and J lost 5; bases outside the gene matches: 6. The CDR3 DNA is TGTGCCAGCGGCGGGAGTGTGGACGAGCAGTACTTC. This encodes CASGGSVDEQYF.

This clonotype was counted between two and nine times. The chain links TRBV27 to TRBJ2-5; 8 nucleotides line up with TRBD1. The V segment lost 4 bases and the J segment 6 bases; nucleotides outside the gene matches: 7. The CDR3 sequence is 14 residues long. The germline gives CDR1 MNHEY, CDR2 SMNVEV (reference sequence). The DNA of the CDR3 is TGTGCCAGCAGTTCACGCCGGGACAGGAAGACCCAGTACTTC. Its protein product is CASSSRRDRKTQYF.

This rearrangement joins TRBV10-2 to TRBJ2-1; D is possibly TRBD1 (6 bases). CDR3 length: 14 amino acids. V lost 6 bases, J lost 3 bases, and 12 bases lay in between. Germline loops: CDR1 WSHSY, CDR2 SAAADI. The CDR3, as DNA: TGCGCCAGCAGCAACTTGGACAGCTACAATGAGCAGTTCTTC. This gives the protein CASSNLDSYNEQFF.

This clonotype appeared many times. This chain's CDR3 is CASRDFEGEQFF. In DNA, the CDR3 is TGTGCCAGCCGGGACTTCGAGGGTGAGCAGTTCTTC. The V call is TRBV6-5, the J call TRBJ2-1, with a possible D match to TRBD2 (6 bases). CDR3 length: 12 amino acids. Germline CDR1 is MNHEY and CDR2 is SVGAGI. V lost 8 bases and J 9 bases, leaving 14 bases between the germline ends.

There are a few counts of this clonotype. This chain links TRBV27 with TRBJ1-4; perhaps TRBD1 as D (6 bases). This CDR3 contains 16 residues. V was pared by 0 bases and J by 5 bases, with 13 bases between. Germline CDR1 and CDR2: MNHEY and SMNVEV (reference sequence). The CDR3 DNA is TGTGCCAGCAGTTTATCGAAGAGGAGGGGGAATGAAAAACTGTTTTTT. Translating gives CASSLSKRRGNEKLFF.

At least ten counts were recorded for this clonotype. The chain recombines TRBV13 with TRBJ2-7, with D unresolved. CDR1 and CDR2 (germline): PRHDT, FYEKMQ (reference sequence). The ends were cut back, 5 bases at V and 0 bases at J, with 8 bases in the middle. This CDR3 comprises 13 residues. CDR3 bases: TGTGCCAGCAGCCCTACGTCCTCCTACGAGCAGTACTTC. It is translated as CASSPTSSYEQYF.